The rows below give T cell receptor beta chains drawn from one sample of a study of shared clonotypes between healthy human individuals. TCRdb's table, derived via immunoSEQ multiplex PCR, lists solely in-frame clones and lacks some. In the table there are 2,500,000 or so clones, 80% to 95% of which are singletons. Sequencing used naive CD4+ T cells from PBMCs. All receptors derive from a man between 18 and 35 years old in good health. Some clones in this sample may be carry-over from other donors' samples. Each CDR3 is given with its conserved first and last residue. A D gene is named only where the DNA matches it firmly. Some rows have no size entry. The others give once, few or many, or a class for an expanded clone.

v_gene: TRBV6-5
j_gene: TRBJ2-1
len: 13
d_gene: TRBD1
abundance: -
CDR3nt: TGTGCCAGCAGGACGTGGACAGGGTATGAGCAGTTCTTC
CDR3aa: CASRTWTGYEQFF

v_gene: TRBV7-8
j_gene: TRBJ2-2
len: 14
d_gene: TRBD2
abundance: once
CDR3nt: TGTGCCAGCAGTCAGGGGACTAGCTATGGGGAGCTGTTTTTT
CDR3aa: CASSQGTSYGELFF

v_gene: TRBV4-2
j_gene: TRBJ2-7
len: 16
d_gene: -
abundance: -
CDR3nt: TGTGCCAGCAGCCAAGCATTCGGCAGCAGATCGTACGAGCAGTACTTC
CDR3aa: CASSQAFGSRSYEQYF

v_gene: TRBV6-6
j_gene: TRBJ2-1
len: 14
d_gene: TRBD1
abundance: -
CDR3nt: TGTGCCAGCAGGATGACAGGGAACCACAATGAGCAGTTCTTC
CDR3aa: CASRMTGNHNEQFF

v_gene: TRBV7-9
j_gene: TRBJ1-5
len: 15
d_gene: -
abundance: -
CDR3nt: TGTGCCAGCAGCCCCGATTACAGCGGCAATCAGCCCCAGCATTTT
CDR3aa: CASSPDYSGNQPQHF

v_gene: TRBV9
j_gene: TRBJ2-5
len: 14
d_gene: -
abundance: -
CDR3nt: TGTGCCAGCAGCGTAGTGGGAGGGGGGGAGACCCAGTACTTC
CDR3aa: CASSVVGGGETQYF

v_gene: TRBV4-3
j_gene: TRBJ1-2
len: 15
d_gene: -
abundance: -
CDR3nt: TGCGCCAGCAGCCAAGCGAACAGGGCCACGCGCGGCTACACCTTC
CDR3aa: CASSQANRATRGYTF

v_gene: TRBV4-1
j_gene: TRBJ1-5
len: 17
d_gene: TRBD1
abundance: -
CDR3nt: TGCGCCAGCAGCCAAGATCTGGCAGGGGGCGTCAATCAGCCCCAGCATTTT
CDR3aa: CASSQDLAGGVNQPQHF

v_gene: TRBV19
j_gene: TRBJ2-1
len: 15
d_gene: TRBD2
abundance: -
CDR3nt: TGTGCCAGTAGTAAAGGTTGGCGGGAGGGGTCCGAGCAGTTCTTC
CDR3aa: CASSKGWREGSEQFF

v_gene: TRBV2
j_gene: TRBJ2-7
len: 15
d_gene: -
abundance: -
CDR3nt: TGTGCCAGTCGAGGGCGGGGGACAGATCGTTACGAGCAGTACTTC
CDR3aa: CASRGRGTDRYEQYF

v_gene: TRBV6-1
j_gene: TRBJ2-4
len: 13
d_gene: TRBD1
abundance: -
CDR3nt: TGTGCCAGCAGCGAACAGGGGGGAGACATTCAGTACTTC
CDR3aa: CASSEQGGDIQYF

v_gene: TRBV28
j_gene: TRBJ2-7
len: 17
d_gene: TRBD2
abundance: -
CDR3nt: TGTGCCAGCAGACCGGGGACTATCAAACCCAACTCCTACGAGCAGTACTTC
CDR3aa: CASRPGTIKPNSYEQYF

v_gene: TRBV5-6
j_gene: TRBJ1-5
len: 16
d_gene: -
abundance: few
CDR3nt: TGTGCCAGCAGCTTGTTTGGAAGGGAAAACGGTCAGCCCCAGCATTTT
CDR3aa: CASSLFGRENGQPQHF

v_gene: TRBV9
j_gene: TRBJ2-7
len: 14
d_gene: TRBD1
abundance: -
CDR3nt: TGTGCCAGCAGCGTAACGGGACAGGGATACGAGCAGTACTTC
CDR3aa: CASSVTGQGYEQYF

v_gene: TRBV27
j_gene: TRBJ2-1
len: 15
d_gene: -
abundance: -
CDR3nt: TGTGCCAGCAGTTTAAGCCCCCGGGGGCACAATGAGCAGTTCTTC
CDR3aa: CASSLSPRGHNEQFF

v_gene: TRBV27
j_gene: TRBJ1-2
len: 13
d_gene: -
abundance: few
CDR3nt: TGTGCCAGCAGCGTTAAGGGGGACTATGGCTACACCTTC
CDR3aa: CASSVKGDYGYTF

v_gene: TRBV4-1
j_gene: TRBJ2-7
len: 15
d_gene: TRBD2
abundance: once
CDR3nt: TGCGCCAGCAGCCAAGCTAGCGGGAGGGCCGGAGAGCAGTACTTC
CDR3aa: CASSQASGRAGEQYF

v_gene: TRBV19
j_gene: TRBJ1-1
len: 13
d_gene: -
abundance: -
CDR3nt: TGTGCCAGTAAACGGGATATGGACACTGAAGCTTTCTTT
CDR3aa: CASKRDMDTEAFF

v_gene: TRBV27
j_gene: TRBJ2-4
len: 16
d_gene: -
abundance: -
CDR3nt: TGTGCCAGCATCATTGGCGGGGACCAAGCCAAAAACATTCAGTACTTC
CDR3aa: CASIIGGDQAKNIQYF

v_gene: TRBV7-9
j_gene: TRBJ1-2
len: 15
d_gene: -
abundance: -
CDR3nt: TGTGCCAGCAGCTTAGGGCCAGCCTCCCCCTATGGCTACACCTTC
CDR3aa: CASSLGPASPYGYTF